In this sample, the clone carrying this TCR beta chain turned up a few times. With 6 bases removed from V and 3 bases from J, the gap between germline ends came to 5 bases. CDR3 length: 11 residues. The germline V gene has CDR1 LNHDA and CDR2 SQIVND (reference sequence). This sample stems from a study of blood T cell repertoires in COVID-19. In the study overall: T cells, B-cell-depleted T cells, or PBMCs provided the cDNA or gDNA that served as material.

The data were produced by immunoSEQ multiplex PCR, yet TCRdb's version contains in-frame clones alone and is incomplete. This table has 130,000 or so clones, 82% appearing once. V and J are TRBV19 and TRBJ1-1; D not certain. The sequence was collected from a human donor in a cohort sampled during active COVID-19. The specimen was peripheral blood. The DNA for the CDR3 is TGTGCCAGTAGCCTTTACACTGAAGCTTTCTTT. Translation gives CASSLYTEAFF.